These T cell receptor beta chains were read from a single sample in a study of early T cells in non-severe SARS-CoV-2 infection. TCRdb called the 5' RACE reads again in MiXCR, with one record for every CDR3 protein. This sample has around 30,000 distinct CDR3 sequences; 5.6% occur once, and the top ten carry around 25%. Sequenced input: whole blood. The receptors shown here come from an adult who was a healthcare worker with PCR-confirmed SARS-CoV-2 infection or an uninfected control (not recorded which). CDR3s include the opening cysteine and the closing phenylalanine or tryptophan. The D gene is left open where the match is weak. Expanded clones get a size class; other rows say once, few or many, or leave the size out.

many	TRBV4-3	TRBJ2-1	-	CASSQDRNPYNEQFF	TGCGCCAGCAGCCAAGACAGAAACCCCTACAATGAGCAGTTCTTC
many	TRBV29-1	TRBJ2-1	TRBD2	CSVEGLAGGSSYNEQFF	TGCAGCGTTGAAGGACTAGCGGGAGGTTCCTCCTACAATGAGCAGTTCTTC
-	TRBV6-1	TRBJ2-5	-	CASSEAGPATDF	TGTGCCAGCAGTGAAGCGGGACCGGCGACGGACTTC
few	TRBV6-1	TRBJ2-4	-	CASSFLGGEVNIQYF	TGTGCCAGCAGTTTTCTCGGGGGAGAAGTAAACATTCAGTACTTC
-	TRBV7-2	TRBJ2-7	TRBD1	CASSFRQGPYEQYF	TGTGCCAGCAGCTTTCGACAGGGACCCTACGAGCAGTACTTC
many	TRBV19	TRBJ2-6	TRBD1	CASSLGQGARLANVLTF	TGTGCCAGTAGTCTAGGACAGGGGGCGCGCCTAGCCAACGTCCTGACTTTC
many	TRBV6-1	TRBJ2-1	TRBD1	CASSEAGQGAWEQFF	TGTGCCAGCAGTGAAGCGGGACAGGGGGCTTGGGAGCAGTTCTTC
many	TRBV12-3/TRBV12-4	TRBJ1-1	TRBD1	CASSLRTGQGMIGTEAFF	TGTGCCAGCAGTCTCCGTACCGGACAGGGCATGATCGGCACTGAAGCTTTCTTT
few	TRBV5-4	TRBJ1-1	-	CASSPGQPPMNTEAFF	TGTGCCAGCAGCCCCGGACAGCCACCCATGAACACTGAAGCTTTCTTT
many	TRBV29-1	TRBJ2-1	-	CSVSRDSYNEQFF	TGCAGCGTGTCACGGGACTCCTACAATGAGCAGTTCTTC
-	TRBV7-9	TRBJ2-7	-	CASSLNRDGKYEQYF	TGTGCCAGCAGTTTAAACCGGGACGGGAAATACGAGCAGTACTTC
-	TRBV11-2	TRBJ2-2	-	CASSPDGNTGELFF	TGTGCCAGCAGCCCGGACGGCAACACCGGGGAGCTGTTTTTT
many	TRBV18	TRBJ1-1	-	CASSPSEDMNTEAFF	TGTGCCAGCTCACCTTCTGAGGACATGAACACTGAAGCTTTCTTT
-	TRBV30	TRBJ1-5	-	CAWSAGRYSNQPQHF	TGTGCCTGGAGTGCAGGGAGATATAGCAATCAGCCCCAGCATTTT
many	TRBV4-2	TRBJ2-1	-	CASSKRSGTDEQFF	TGTGCCAGCAGCAAAAGATCGGGGACTGATGAGCAGTTCTTC
-	TRBV7-3	TRBJ1-2	-	CASSSSGVGGYTF	TGTGCCAGCAGCTCGTCTGGGGTGGGAGGCTACACCTTC
many	TRBV12-3/TRBV12-4	TRBJ1-1	TRBD1	CASSRQGPEAFF	TGTGCCAGCAGCCGACAGGGACCTGAAGCTTTCTTT
many	TRBV24-1	TRBJ2-4	-	CATNRSTALAKNIQYF	TGTGCCACCAATAGAAGCACGGCTCTAGCCAAAAACATTCAGTACTTC
many	TRBV7-2	TRBJ2-2	TRBD2	CASSSKNSGLLGELFF	TGTGCCAGCAGCTCGAAGAATTCGGGACTACTCGGGGAGCTGTTTTTT
many	TRBV19	TRBJ1-4	-	CATSLRETGKLFF	TGTGCCACCTCACTCAGGGAAACTGGAAAACTGTTTTTT
many	TRBV5-4	TRBJ2-5	-	CASSWLGIGHQETQYF	TGTGCCAGCAGCTGGCTGGGAATCGGCCACCAAGAGACCCAGTACTTC
many	TRBV12-3/TRBV12-4	TRBJ2-7	-	CASTHSFALGTYEQYF	TGTGCCAGCACCCATTCCTTCGCACTAGGGACCTACGAGCAGTACTTC
-	TRBV2	TRBJ1-5	-	CASSGLAKVGNQPQHF	TGTGCCAGCAGTGGGCTGGCAAAGGTGGGCAATCAGCCCCAGCATTTT
-	TRBV5-1	TRBJ2-1	TRBD1	CASSGDRGRLYNEQFF	TGCGCCAGCAGCGGCGACAGGGGGCGCCTATACAATGAGCAGTTCTTC
many	TRBV9	TRBJ1-2	-	CASSPRPSYGYTF	TGTGCCAGCAGCCCCCGTCCTAGCTATGGCTACACCTTC
many	TRBV29-1	TRBJ2-4	-	CSVERRRVDKNIQYF	TGCAGCGTTGAAAGGCGCAGGGTTGACAAAAACATTCAGTACTTC
many	TRBV10-3	TRBJ1-5	TRBD1	CAISEPPGQAGSQPQHF	TGTGCCATCAGTGAGCCCCCGGGACAGGCCGGGAGTCAGCCCCAGCATTTT
many	TRBV30	TRBJ1-2	-	CAWSVLGYGYTF	TGTGCCTGGAGTGTACTGGGCTATGGCTACACCTTC